These 12 T cell receptor beta chains share one sample of origin, sequenced in a study of human T cells and chemical hapten exposure. TCRdb reprocessed the 5' RACE reads with MiXCR, giving one entry per CDR3 protein. The data show about 81,000 distinct CDR3 sequences, with about 7.7% seen just once and about 2.1% held by the top ten. Unfractionated whole blood served as the source for total RNA extraction. These receptors were obtained from a male donor in good health.

This chain joins TRBV5-1 and TRBJ1-2; 8 positions agree with TRBD1. The CDR3 has 17 amino acids. V lost 0 bases to trimming and J lost 1 base; unmatched junction nucleotides: 8. Germline CDR1 and CDR2: SGHRS and YFSETQ. CDR3 residues: CASSLVQGAADNYGYTF. For the CDR3, the DNA is TGCGCCAGCAGCTTGGTGCAGGGGGCGGCGGATAACTATGGCTACACCTTC.

This clonotype was found many times. The chain links TRBV20-1 to TRBJ2-7; tentative D call: TRBD1 (7 bases). The CDR3 totals 14 residues. Per germline, CDR1 DFQATT and CDR2 SNEGSKA (reference sequence). V was cut by 3 bases and J by 2 bases, with 14 bases left in between. The CDR3 is CSAREGQTPYEQYF. As DNA, the CDR3 is TGCAGTGCTAGGGAGGGACAGACACCCTACGAGCAGTACTTC.

This clonotype has at least ten counts. This chain connects TRBV20-1 to TRBJ1-2; possible D gene TRBD1, 6 bases. The CDR3 runs 12 residues. CDR1 is DFQATT, CDR2 SNEGSKA, per germline (reference sequence). Trimming removed 6 bases from V and 10 bases from J, with 18 bases in between. CDR3 bases: TGCAGTGCCGCCCCACAGGGAAGGGCCTACACCTTC. Its protein product is CSAAPQGRAYTF.

The table lists this clonotype with many counts. This chain links TRBV6-6 with TRBJ1-5; D gene uncertain. The V and J ends lost 7 bases and 4 bases respectively, with 14 bases between them. Germline CDR1 reads MNHNY; CDR2 reads SVGAGI (reference sequence). This CDR3 has 14 residues. This CDR3 reads CASNNLFGNQPQHF. In nucleotides, the CDR3 is TGTGCCAGCAATAACCTCTTCGGTAATCAGCCCCAGCATTTT.

The sample holds many counts of this clonotype. J is TRBJ1-2 and V is TRBV4-2; D possibly corresponds to TRBD1 (5 bases). Trimming stripped 5 bases from V and 1 base from J, with 11 bases between. Germline V lookup: CDR1 LGHNA, CDR2 YNFKEQ. The CDR3 loop spans 14 amino acids. As DNA, the CDR3 is TGTGCCAGCAGCGGGGACCAAATTAACTATGGCTACACCTTC. Its protein is CASSGDQINYGYTF.

This sequence joins TRBV20-1 and TRBJ2-7; D possibly corresponds to TRBD1 (6 bases). V lost 4 bases, J lost 3 bases, and 10 bases lay in between. The CDR3 loop spans 12 amino acids. Germline values: CDR1 DFQATT, CDR2 SNEGSKA (reference sequence). CDR3 sequence (DNA): TGCAGTGCTACTGACAGGAACTACGAGCAGTACTTC. Translated: CSATDRNYEQYF.

This clonotype was observed at least ten times. This chain joins TRBV24-1 and TRBJ2-1, with 9 bases aligning to TRBD1. Germline loops: CDR1 KGHDR, CDR2 SFDVKD. V was pared by 3 bases and J by 8 bases, with 7 bases of the junction left unmatched. The CDR3 is 15 residues long. For the CDR3, the DNA is TGTGCCACCAGTGATCCACTACAGGGGGCCTATGAGCAGTTCTTC. Residues: CATSDPLQGAYEQFF.

In DNA form, the CDR3 reads TGTGCCAGCAGCTTAGATCGGGGGTTTCAAGAGACCCAGTACTTC. This translates into CASSLDRGFQETQYF. This rearrangement joins TRBV11-2 to TRBJ2-5; possible D gene TRBD2, 6 bases. The germline V gene has CDR1 SGHAT and CDR2 FQNNGV. Trimming shortened V by 0 bases and J by 2 bases, and 10 bases separated the two germline ends. The CDR3 totals 15 residues. Looking up the rest from reference TRBV11-2 and TRBJ2-5 gives the full variable domain: EAGVAQSPRYKIIEKRQSVAFWCNPISGHATLYWYQQILGQGPKLLIQFQNNGVVDDSQLPKDRFSAERLKGVDSTLKIQPAKLEDSAVYLCASSLDRGFQETQYFGPGTRLLVL.

This clonotype has just a few counts. The chain joins TRBV7-9 to TRBJ1-6; perhaps TRBD1 as D (5 bases). V was trimmed by 4 bases and J by 6 bases, leaving 16 bases between them. Germline CDR1 is SEHNR and CDR2 is FQNEAQ (reference sequence). The CDR3 totals 16 residues. The CDR3 sequence: CASSSGPGTINSPLHF. CDR3 bases: TGTGCCAGCAGCTCTGGACCGGGGACGATTAATTCACCCCTCCACTTT.

This clonotype has ten or more counts. The chain carries TRBV9 and TRBJ2-5; 8 nucleotides agree with TRBD1. CDR1 is SGDLS, CDR2 YYNGEE, per germline. Losses at the gene ends were 4 bases for V and 1 base for J; bases not matched to a gene: 6. The CDR3 totals 15 residues. This CDR3 reads CASSTWTGPQETQYF. In DNA, the CDR3 is TGTGCCAGCAGCACGTGGACAGGGCCCCAAGAGACCCAGTACTTC.

The CDR3 DNA sequence: TGTGCCAGCCGGAGTGAGGGGGAGATCTATGGCTACACCTTC. Protein sequence: CASRSEGEIYGYTF. The V and J genes are TRBV6-2 or TRBV6-3 and TRBJ1-2, with D tentatively TRBD1 (6 bases). The germline V and J ends were trimmed by 8 bases and 4 bases, with 17 bases remaining between them. Germline V gene data show CDR1 as MNHEY and CDR2 as SVGEGT. The length of the CDR3 is 14 residues.

This clonotype has more than one count but fewer than ten. The chain joins TRBV7-9 to TRBJ2-7; no firm D call. V was clipped by 7 bases and J by 0 bases, with 10 bases between them. The germline CDR1 and CDR2 sequences are SEHNR and FQNEAQ (reference sequence). The CDR3 runs to 13 residues. This chain's CDR3 is CASTARASYEQYF. CDR3 DNA sequence: TGTGCCAGCACGGCGCGAGCCTCCTACGAGCAGTACTTC.